The entry below describes one TCR beta chain. In its sample, this clone was seen a few times. Its antigen target is currently unknown. It has no much larger one-base neighbor in the sample; base qualities were not kept. Other DNA sequences in this specimen translate into the identical CDR3. Using the deep immunoSEQ assay, multiplex PCR amplified TCR CDR3 regions from genomic DNA. Extracted genomic DNA from each cell subset was spread evenly across all wells of several immunoSEQ 96-well plates, with each plate serving as a replicate. For sorted subsets, approximately 210 ng genomic DNA, equal to 30,000 or so T cell genomes, was loaded into each replicate PCR. Purified libraries were measured with a Qubit 3.0 fluorometer, size-checked on a Bioanalyzer 2100, and measured again with the KAPA Library Quantification kit. Every immunoSEQ 96-well plate was sequenced on a dedicated single-read 150-cycle Illumina NextSeq 550 flow cell. From the authors' description of their analysis: The immunoSEQ output contained only junctional sequences without quality scores, so filtering could not match that applied to full-length reads. Sequences were annotated with PyIR, a Python wrapper for IgBLAST v1.9, and V/J genes and CDR3 were assigned using IMGT germline references. Reads with weak V/J assignments (E-value above 1e-6), missing CDR3, stop codons, out-of-frame junctions, or ambiguous translated residues were removed. V3J clonotypes were defined as sequences sharing the same inferred V gene, J gene, and CDR3 amino acid sequence. To compute the percentage overlap between repertoires, the number of shared unique clonotypes was divided by the size of the smaller repertoire. Repertoire richness was assessed with RTK rarefaction, the Chao1 estimator, and Recon v2.1 estimates of unobserved clonotypes. Generation probabilities for all TCRbeta clonotypes obtained by the gDNA method from a handful of donors were computed using OLGA. In TCRdb, the immuneACCESS table is reduced to in-frame sequences with V and J assigned. These tables do not hold every clone; where another copy was compared, an unresolved V gene accounts for under half, and the others remain unexplained. V, J and clone size were drawn from that table, and D and trimming were deduced from the DNA. Counted in this sample were some 1 million clones; 70% to 80% of them appeared once. The ten largest clones take up nearly 1.5% of the sample.

This sample is part of a study of shared clonotypes between healthy human individuals (dated by TCRdb to 2020 to 2021). In terms of the full investigation: The cohort comprised two women and a few men aged 18 to 49 years. Per donor, leukapheresis produced somewhere between about 0.9 and 9.5 billion PBMCs. To estimate repertoire size and how much clonotype sharing occurs between individuals, the study deeply sequenced the blood TCR repertoires of several healthy adults. Libraries were prepared and TCR repertoires were sequenced by different laboratories using diverse techniques, in order to increase sequencing depth and limit assay-specific biases. Per donor, three plates each were used for CD4 naive and CD4 memory, two for CD8 naive, and one for CD8 memory. Study-wide findings and limitations: Naive subsets generally had larger estimated clonotype richness than memory subsets. Pairwise subsampling led to the expectation that sequencing depth would affect the degree of clonotype sharing among donors. The genetic and exposure-history diversity represented was limited by the small number of donors. Rarefaction of sorted-subset datasets indicated incomplete sequencing despite the large sequencing depth. Compared with non-shared clonotypes, the clonotypes found in all four sorted-subset donors had higher generation probabilities. Sharing across a few donors was observed for roughly 5.4% of naive CD4, over 3% of naive CD8, around 2.5% of memory CD4, and around 0.4% of memory CD8 clonotypes. Sampling was restricted to blood, and TCR repertoires in tissues likely differ from the TCR repertoires found in blood.

The CDR1 and CDR2 encoded by the germline V gene are MGHRA and YSYEKL. The CDR3 has 14 amino acids, counting the end cysteine and phenylalanine. Only CDR3 DNA remains: 42 bases, in frame from the first base. Deletion took 1 base off V and 1 base off J, with a span of 5 bases between the germline ends. The donors were healthy, HIV-negative adults who had no recently reported acute infections or vaccinations. Every donor was a Caucasian adult living in Nashville, Tennessee, USA. CD4+ T cells were enriched through magnetic negative selection, after which naive cells were positively selected on CD45RA and the remaining negative fraction served as the memory subset. Blood was obtained by leukapheresis, after which PBMCs were separated by Ficoll-Histopaque density gradient centrifugation and cryopreserved in liquid nitrogen vapor phase. Analytical flow cytometry was used to check the purity and quantity of each magnetically sorted T cell population. Genomic DNA was isolated from every sorted fraction and measured by UV absorbance on a Nanodrop 2000c.

The sequence was collected from a man between 18 and 35 years old in good health. The sample was memory CD4+ T cells sorted from blood. The cell subset or site label of this sample denotes: CD45RA-negative fraction. The chain couples TRBV4-1 to TRBJ1-5; confidence is insufficient to name the D gene. DNA sequence: TGCGCCAGCAGCCAAGCTGGGAGCAATCAGCCCCAGCATTTT. Its protein reads: CASSQAGSNQPQHF.